This TCR beta chain comes out of a study of blood T cell repertoires in COVID-19. Background on the study: Acute-phase and convalescent COVID-19 samples originated in the United States, Italy and Spain. T cells, B-cell-depleted T cells, or PBMCs provided the cDNA or gDNA that served as material.

This CDR3 spans 17 amino acids. The germline gives CDR1 SGHRS, CDR2 YFSETQ. The V gene lost 5 bases and the J gene lost 3 bases, with 24 bases spanning the gap. Per the study methods: Estimated nucleated cell counts came from reference gene primer amplification. Profiling relied on immunoSEQ multiplex PCR, and the TCRdb table lists in-frame clones only, not all of them. Clone size and the V and J calls come from that table; the DNA yielded D and trimming. In the table there are roughly 280,000 clones, about 86% of which are singletons. The chain joins TRBV5-1 to TRBJ2-7; D is possibly TRBD2 (6 bases). The TCR originated in a man aged 25 to 40 with active or convalescent COVID-19. The sequencing sample was made of peripheral blood. The CDR3 loop reads CASSTLGRDAVNYEQYF. CDR3 sequence (DNA): TGCGCCAGCAGTACGCTGGGGCGGGACGCAGTAAACTACGAGCAGTACTTC.